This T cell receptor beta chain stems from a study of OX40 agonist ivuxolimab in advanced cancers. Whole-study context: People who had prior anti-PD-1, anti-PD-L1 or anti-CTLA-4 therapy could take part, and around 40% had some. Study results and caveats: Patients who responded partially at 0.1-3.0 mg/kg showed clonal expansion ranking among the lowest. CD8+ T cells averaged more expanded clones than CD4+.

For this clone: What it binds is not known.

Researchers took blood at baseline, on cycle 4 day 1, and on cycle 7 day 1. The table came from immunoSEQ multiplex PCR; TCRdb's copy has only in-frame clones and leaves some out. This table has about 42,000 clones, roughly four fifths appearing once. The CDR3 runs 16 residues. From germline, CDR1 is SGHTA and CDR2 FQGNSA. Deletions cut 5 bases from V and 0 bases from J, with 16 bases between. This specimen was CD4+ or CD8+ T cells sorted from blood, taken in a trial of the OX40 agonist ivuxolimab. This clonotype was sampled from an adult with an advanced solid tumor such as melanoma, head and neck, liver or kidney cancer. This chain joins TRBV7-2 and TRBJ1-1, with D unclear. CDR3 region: CASSAEPVKMNTEAFF. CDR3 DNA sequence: TGTGCCAGCAGCGCAGAGCCGGTTAAGATGAACACTGAAGCTTTCTTT.